The source of this TCR beta chain is a study of cytomegalovirus exposure and HLA in healthy donors. Assay used: immunoSEQ multiplex PCR; TCRdb lists only in-frame clones, some missing. The sample carries about 82,000 clones, 90% to 95% recorded once. Comments on this clone: Antigen unknown.

Trimming pared 4 bases from V and 6 bases from J, leaving 12 bases between. The CDR3 sequence is 12 residues long. CDR1 SQVTM and CDR2 ANQGSEA come from the germline V gene. Study-wide results and caveats: Many donors carried some public TCRs, although rarity characterized most TCR sequences.

The rearrangement uses TRBV29-1 and TRBJ1-1; D is unresolved. The origin of this receptor is a man between 18 and 29 years old in good health and CMV-seronegative. The sequencing sample was made of PBMCs. The CDR3 sequence: CSVGTQSPEAFF. The DNA of the CDR3 is TGCAGCGTTGGGACTCAGTCGCCTGAAGCTTTCTTT.